The rows below give T cell receptor beta chains drawn from one sample of a study of cytomegalovirus exposure and HLA in healthy donors. Profiled with immunoSEQ multiplex PCR; TCRdb holds only in-frame clones, not every one. The sample consists of approximately 190,000 clones, 75% to 90% of them appearing once. The sequenced material came from PBMCs. These receptors came from a woman in her fifties or sixties in good health and CMV-seropositive. CDR3s include the opening cysteine and the closing phenylalanine or tryptophan.

V gene: TRBV15; J gene: TRBJ1-1; CDR3 protein: CATRGNTEAFF
V gene: TRBV4-2; J gene: TRBJ2-3; CDR3 protein: CASSRKLAGYTDTQYF
V gene: TRBV2; J gene: TRBJ2-1; CDR3 protein: CASSSLEQFF
V gene: TRBV4-3; J gene: TRBJ2-1; CDR3 protein: CASSQGGGRKSEQFF
V gene: TRBV9; J gene: TRBJ2-3; CDR3 protein: CASSHRATGNTQYF
V gene: TRBV11-1; J gene: TRBJ2-1; CDR3 protein: CASSLARGPATYNEQFF
V gene: TRBV30; J gene: TRBJ2-3; CDR3 protein: CAWAGEGTDTQYF
V gene: TRBV7-3; J gene: TRBJ2-2; CDR3 protein: CASSQTSGGLNTGELFF
V gene: TRBV5-1; J gene: TRBJ2-3; CDR3 protein: CASSLTGQGPTDTQYF
V gene: TRBV4-1; J gene: TRBJ1-1; CDR3 protein: CASSQESQGRAEAFF
V gene: TRBV4-3; J gene: TRBJ2-7; CDR3 protein: CASSQGPGQGVSYEQYF
V gene: TRBV6-1; J gene: TRBJ1-1; CDR3 protein: CASSGRDRVFPEAFF
V gene: TRBV7-3; J gene: TRBJ1-2; CDR3 protein: CASSLGKGDGYTF
V gene: TRBV6-1; J gene: TRBJ1-2; CDR3 protein: CASSEASGGIGYTF
V gene: TRBV7-3; J gene: TRBJ2-7; CDR3 protein: CASSLVVAGSYEQYF
V gene: TRBV15; J gene: TRBJ2-6; CDR3 protein: CATSRDRVSGANVLTF
V gene: TRBV5-1; J gene: TRBJ2-7; CDR3 protein: CASSMVGLREEQYF
V gene: TRBV7-2; J gene: TRBJ1-6; CDR3 protein: CASSLERTGLYNSPLHF
V gene: TRBV6-6; J gene: TRBJ2-3; CDR3 protein: CASSPPGGGGDTQYF
V gene: TRBV5-1; J gene: TRBJ2-7; CDR3 protein: CASSPGQGIPYEQYF
V gene: TRBV28; J gene: TRBJ2-4; CDR3 protein: CASSLFSGAKNIQYF
V gene: TRBV30; J gene: TRBJ2-3; CDR3 protein: CAWSLRDTQYF
V gene: TRBV27; J gene: TRBJ1-2; CDR3 protein: CASSLSPGGGYGYTF
V gene: TRBV5-5; J gene: TRBJ1-1; CDR3 protein: CASSFSVGYTEAFF
V gene: TRBV19; J gene: TRBJ2-6; CDR3 protein: CASSLDLAGTGGFGANVLTF
V gene: TRBV5-5; J gene: TRBJ1-1; CDR3 protein: CASSQDPGATEAFF
V gene: TRBV7-2; J gene: TRBJ2-3; CDR3 protein: CASSSGLAGSRDTQYF
V gene: TRBV7-9; J gene: TRBJ2-5; CDR3 protein: CASVDDRGLRETQYF
V gene: TRBV6-5; J gene: TRBJ2-5; CDR3 protein: CASRGLDMYQETQYF
V gene: TRBV5-4; J gene: TRBJ1-2; CDR3 protein: CASSLGGDRQKGYTF
V gene: TRBV6-1; J gene: TRBJ2-6; CDR3 protein: CASSEDRISGANVLTF
V gene: TRBV5-1; J gene: TRBJ2-2; CDR3 protein: CATGTGENTGELFF
V gene: TRBV11-2; J gene: TRBJ2-5; CDR3 protein: CASSGTDQETQYF
V gene: TRBV7-2; J gene: TRBJ2-3; CDR3 protein: CASSLSGSTDTQYF
V gene: TRBV5-5; J gene: TRBJ2-3; CDR3 protein: CASSLYGIDTQYF
V gene: TRBV19; J gene: TRBJ1-2; CDR3 protein: CASSINVYSYGYTF
V gene: TRBV6-1; J gene: TRBJ2-2; CDR3 protein: CASSDLRSTGELFF
V gene: TRBV12-5; J gene: TRBJ2-1; CDR3 protein: CASGLRRGDTYNEQFF
V gene: TRBV7-9; J gene: -; CDR3 protein: CASSLTGLDYEQYF
V gene: TRBV6-1; J gene: TRBJ2-2; CDR3 protein: CASTSGGADGGELFF
V gene: TRBV6-1; J gene: TRBJ2-3; CDR3 protein: CASSPQTLSTDTQYF
V gene: TRBV28; J gene: TRBJ1-3; CDR3 protein: CASRSPTGQHSGNTIYF
V gene: TRBV9; J gene: TRBJ1-6; CDR3 protein: CASSGPSGSPLHF
V gene: TRBV19; J gene: TRBJ1-1; CDR3 protein: CASSMGTNTEAFF
V gene: TRBV6-1; J gene: TRBJ1-6; CDR3 protein: CASTERTNSNSPLHF
V gene: TRBV6-5; J gene: TRBJ1-1; CDR3 protein: CASRNEQGLKAFF
V gene: TRBV7-2; J gene: TRBJ2-1; CDR3 protein: CASSLLAGTYNEQFF
V gene: TRBV5-6; J gene: TRBJ2-2; CDR3 protein: CASSRTWTGYDTGELFF
V gene: TRBV7-9; J gene: TRBJ2-7; CDR3 protein: CSSRGYSYEQYF
V gene: TRBV6-6; J gene: TRBJ1-1; CDR3 protein: CASSPTDRGPQEAFF
V gene: TRBV2; J gene: TRBJ1-1; CDR3 protein: CASSIGQGSSEAFF
V gene: TRBV6-5; J gene: TRBJ2-2; CDR3 protein: CASSFREDGELFF
V gene: TRBV18; J gene: TRBJ1-4; CDR3 protein: CASSSRTLDEKLFF
V gene: TRBV6-6; J gene: TRBJ1-5; CDR3 protein: CASRGQGHQPQHF
V gene: TRBV9; J gene: TRBJ1-6; CDR3 protein: CASSATGMNNSPLHF